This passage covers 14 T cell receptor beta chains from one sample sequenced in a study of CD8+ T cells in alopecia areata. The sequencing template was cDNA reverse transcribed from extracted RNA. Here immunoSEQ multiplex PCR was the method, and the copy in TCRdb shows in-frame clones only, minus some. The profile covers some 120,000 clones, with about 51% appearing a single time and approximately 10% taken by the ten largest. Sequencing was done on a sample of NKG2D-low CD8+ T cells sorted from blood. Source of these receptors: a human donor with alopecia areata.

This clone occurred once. CDR3: CSARAAQEQFF. The CDR3 nucleotides are TGCAGTGCTAGAGCCGCGCAGGAGCAGTTCTTC. The rearrangement links TRBV20-1 to TRBJ2-1; the D is unclear. Germline assignment: CDR1 DFQATT and CDR2 SNEGSKA (reference sequence). The CDR3 covers 11 residues. V was trimmed by 1 base and J by 10 bases, leaving 8 bases between them.

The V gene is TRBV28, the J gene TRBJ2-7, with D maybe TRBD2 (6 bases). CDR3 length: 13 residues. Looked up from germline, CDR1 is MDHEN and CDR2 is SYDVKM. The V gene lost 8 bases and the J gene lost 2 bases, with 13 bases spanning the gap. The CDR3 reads CASGLTGAYEQYF. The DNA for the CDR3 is TGTGCCAGCGGATTAACGGGAGCCTACGAGCAGTACTTC. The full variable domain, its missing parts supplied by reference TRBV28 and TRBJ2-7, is DVKVTQSSRYLVKRTGEKVFLECVQDMDHENMFWYRQDPGLGLRLIYFSYDVKMKEKGDIPEGYSVSREKKERFSLILESASTNQTSMYLCASGLTGAYEQYFGPGTRLTVT.

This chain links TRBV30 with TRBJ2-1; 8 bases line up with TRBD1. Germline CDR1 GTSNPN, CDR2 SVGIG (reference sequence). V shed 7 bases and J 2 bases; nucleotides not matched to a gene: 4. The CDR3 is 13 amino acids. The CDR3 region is CALTGATYNEQFF. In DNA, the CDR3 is TGTGCCTTGACAGGGGCCACCTACAATGAGCAGTTCTTC.

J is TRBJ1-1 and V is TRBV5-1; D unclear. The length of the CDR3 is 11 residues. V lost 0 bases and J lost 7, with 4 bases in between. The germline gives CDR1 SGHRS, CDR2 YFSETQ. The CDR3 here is CASSLGLEAFF. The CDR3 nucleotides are TGCGCCAGCAGCTTGGGACTTGAAGCTTTCTTT.

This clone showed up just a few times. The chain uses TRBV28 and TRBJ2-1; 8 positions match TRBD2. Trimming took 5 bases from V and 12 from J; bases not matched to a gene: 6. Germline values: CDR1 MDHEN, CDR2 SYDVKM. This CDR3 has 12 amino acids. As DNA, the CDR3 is TGTGCCAGCAGTCCCGGGAGGGTGGGGCAGTTCTTC. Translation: CASSPGRVGQFF.

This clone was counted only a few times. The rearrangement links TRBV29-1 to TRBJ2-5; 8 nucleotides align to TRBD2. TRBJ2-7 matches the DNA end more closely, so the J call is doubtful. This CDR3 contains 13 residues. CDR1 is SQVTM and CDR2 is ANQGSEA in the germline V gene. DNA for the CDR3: TGCAGCGTTCCCGGAGGGACTAGTCTCGAGCAGTACTTC. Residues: CSVPGGTSLEQYF.

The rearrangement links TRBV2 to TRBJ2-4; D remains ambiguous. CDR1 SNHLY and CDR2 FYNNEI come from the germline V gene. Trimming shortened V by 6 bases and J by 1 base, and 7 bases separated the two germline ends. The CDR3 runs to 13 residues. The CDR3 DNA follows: TGTGCCAGCAGGGACGGGGCCAAAAACATTCAGTACTTC. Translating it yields CASRDGAKNIQYF. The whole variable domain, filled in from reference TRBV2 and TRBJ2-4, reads EPEVTQTPSHQVTQMGQEVILRCVPISNHLYFYWYRQILGQKVEFLVSFYNNEISEKSEIFDDQFSVERPDGSNFTLKIRSTKLEDSAMYFCASRDGAKNIQYFGAGTRLSVL.

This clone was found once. The CDR3 sequence: CATRRNPNQPQHF. The CDR3 nucleotides read TGTGCCACTCGGAGGAACCCAAATCAGCCCCAGCATTTT. The V call is TRBV27, the J call TRBJ1-5; D not resolved. The CDR3 sequence is 13 residues long. The germline V and J ends were trimmed by 10 bases and 4 bases, with 14 bases remaining between them. Per germline, CDR1 MNHEY and CDR2 SMNVEV (reference sequence).

CDR3 loop: CSGNRGNTEAFF. The CDR3 DNA reads as TGCAGCGGGAACAGGGGGAACACTGAAGCTTTCTTT. This chain links TRBV29-1 with TRBJ1-1, with 7 bases aligning to TRBD1. With V trimmed by 7 bases and J by 1 base, 3 bases remained unmatched. The V gene's germline CDR1 is SQVTM and CDR2 ANQGSEA. This CDR3 contains 12 residues.

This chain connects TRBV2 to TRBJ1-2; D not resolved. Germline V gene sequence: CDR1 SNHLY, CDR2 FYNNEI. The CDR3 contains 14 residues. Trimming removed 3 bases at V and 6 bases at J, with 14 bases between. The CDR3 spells CASSDENRRDGYTF. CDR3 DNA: TGTGCCAGCAGTGATGAAAACCGAAGAGATGGCTACACCTTC. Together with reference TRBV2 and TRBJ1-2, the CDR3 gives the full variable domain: EPEVTQTPSHQVTQMGQEVILRCVPISNHLYFYWYRQILGQKVEFLVSFYNNEISEKSEIFDDQFSVERPDGSNFTLKIRSTKLEDSAMYFCASSDENRRDGYTFGSGTRLTVV.

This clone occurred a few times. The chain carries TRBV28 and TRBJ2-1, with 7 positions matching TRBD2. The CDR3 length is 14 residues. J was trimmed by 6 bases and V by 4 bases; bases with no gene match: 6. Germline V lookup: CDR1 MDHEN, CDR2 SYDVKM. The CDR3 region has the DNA TGTGCCAGCAGTTGGTCGCGGGAGCCCAATGAGCAGTTCTTC. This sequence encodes CASSWSREPNEQFF.

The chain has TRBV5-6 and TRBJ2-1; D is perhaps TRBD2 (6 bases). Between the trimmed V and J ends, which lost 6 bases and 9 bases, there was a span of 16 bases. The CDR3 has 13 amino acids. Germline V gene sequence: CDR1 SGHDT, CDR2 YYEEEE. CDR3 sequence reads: CASTGLNRGEQFF. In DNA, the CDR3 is TGTGCCAGCACCGGACTAAACCGCGGTGAGCAGTTCTTC.

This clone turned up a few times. In DNA form, the CDR3 reads TGCGCCAGCAGCTTCTCTAGCGTGCAGTACTTC. It yields the protein CASSFSSVQYF. This sequence joins TRBV5-1 and TRBJ2-7, with D perhaps matching TRBD2 (6 bases). V gave up 2 bases and J gave up 9 bases, with 9 bases separating them. This CDR3 has 11 residues. Germline V CDR1 and CDR2: SGHRS, YFSETQ.

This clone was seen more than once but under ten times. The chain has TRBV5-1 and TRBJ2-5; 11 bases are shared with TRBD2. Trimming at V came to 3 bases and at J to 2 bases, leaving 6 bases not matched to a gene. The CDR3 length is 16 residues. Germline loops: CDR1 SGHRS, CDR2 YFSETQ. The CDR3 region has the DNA TGCGCCAGCAGCTCCGGGACTAGCGGAATACAAGAGACCCAGTACTTC. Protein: CASSSGTSGIQETQYF.